The clone carrying this T cell receptor beta chain was recorded once. Its antigen is still unknown. Both 60 Vbeta primers and 13 Jbeta primers went into the PCR. Assay used: immunoSEQ multiplex PCR; TCRdb lists only in-frame clones, some missing. The table lists some 120,000 clones, around 80% of them singletons. Germline V CDR1 and CDR2: SGHNT, YENEEA. This CDR3 has 13 residues. The data are from a study of cytomegalovirus exposure and HLA in healthy donors. Study results and caveats: Cytomegalovirus status, reportedly, was diagnosed with high specificity and sensitivity by the classifier.

J is TRBJ2-7 and V is TRBV11-3; 8 bases are a match to TRBD1. The sequence derives from a woman in her 50s in good health and CMV-seropositive. The sequenced sample consisted of PBMCs. DNA of the CDR3: TGTGCTCCCGCACAGGGGGTTTCCTACGAGCAGTACTTC. It encodes CAPAQGVSYEQYF.